Each of the 11 T cell receptor beta chains below was sequenced from the same sample in a study of blood T cell repertoires in COVID-19. Data came from immunoSEQ multiplex PCR; TCRdb stores just in-frame clones and leaves some out. Among around 30,000 clones listed, over 75% were seen once. Sequencing was carried out using peripheral blood. The receptors were sampled from a woman aged 70-85 years with active or convalescent COVID-19.

This chain uses TRBV28 with TRBJ2-3; D is uncertain. Germline V gene data show CDR1 as MDHEN and CDR2 as SYDVKM. The CDR3 is 13 amino acids. V was clipped by 11 bases and J by 2 bases, with 14 bases between them. The CDR3 nucleotides are TGTGCCTCCAAGCGATACCTCACAGATACGCAGTATTTT. It is translated as CASKRYLTDTQYF.

The rearrangement links TRBV5-4 to TRBJ1-2; 10 nucleotides agree with TRBD1. The CDR3 loop spans 15 amino acids. Trimming cost V 3 bases and J 7 bases; bases outside gene matches: 9. Germline CDR1 reads SGHNT; CDR2 reads YYREEE (reference sequence). CDR3 region: CASSSLRDRGSGYTF. CDR3 sequence (DNA): TGTGCCAGCAGCTCATTGAGGGACAGGGGAAGTGGCTACACCTTC.

The CDR3: CASSLVGTQNTGELFF. CDR3 bases: TGTGCCAGCAGCTTGGTTGGGACACAGAACACCGGGGAGCTGTTTTTT. The V gene is TRBV5-6, the J gene TRBJ2-2, with D perhaps matching TRBD1 (6 bases). The ends were cut back, 0 bases at V and 1 base at J, with 10 bases in the middle. The CDR3 loop spans 16 amino acids. From germline, CDR1 is SGHDT and CDR2 YYEEEE.

The chain is built from TRBV28 and TRBJ1-1; 9 nucleotides line up with TRBD1. Germline V gene sequence: CDR1 MDHEN, CDR2 SYDVKM. The trim removed 4 bases at V and 3 bases at J, leaving 18 bases unmatched. The CDR3 consists of 19 residues. The CDR3: CASSSRGTGHAGMDTEAFF. The CDR3 nucleotides read TGTGCCAGCAGTTCCAGGGGGACAGGGCATGCCGGTATGGACACTGAAGCTTTCTTT.

This sequence joins TRBV7-2 and TRBJ2-5; 8 bases fit TRBD1. J lost 7 bases, V lost 3 bases, and 13 bases had no gene match. CDR3 length: 16 amino acids. Germline assignment: CDR1 SGHTA and CDR2 FQGNSA. The CDR3 spells CASSLRAGGVVRTQYF. The CDR3 DNA follows: TGTGCCAGCAGCTTGCGGGCAGGGGGCGTCGTGCGGACCCAGTACTTC.

This chain uses TRBV30 with TRBJ1-6, with D possibly TRBD1 on 6 matching bases. V shed 0 bases and J shed 0 bases, with 15 bases lying between them. Germline loops: CDR1 GTSNPN, CDR2 SVGIG (reference sequence). CDR3 length: 18 amino acids. CDR3 sequence reads: CAWSVFPTGSSYNSPLHF. CDR3 sequence (DNA): TGTGCCTGGAGTGTTTTCCCCACAGGGAGCTCCTATAATTCACCCCTCCACTTT.

The V gene is TRBV7-2, the J gene TRBJ2-2; TRBD1 is a possible D gene (6 bases). Germline assignment: CDR1 SGHTA and CDR2 FQGNSA. The CDR3 totals 16 residues. Trimming left V 0 bases short and J 0 bases short, with 8 bases between. CDR3 residues: CASSLAGGANTGELFF. The CDR3 DNA sequence: TGTGCCAGCAGCTTAGCAGGGGGAGCGAACACCGGGGAGCTGTTTTTT.

This clone came up a few times. The chain joins TRBV10-2 to TRBJ1-5; D might be TRBD1 (5 bases). This CDR3 has 12 amino acids. Trimming pared 5 bases from V and 5 bases from J, leaving 7 bases between. Germline V gene sequence: CDR1 WSHSY, CDR2 SAAADI. CDR3: CASSWGDQPQHF. The DNA for the CDR3 is TGCGCCAGCAGTTGGGGGGATCAGCCCCAGCATTTT.

This chain links TRBV7-2 with TRBJ1-2; the D gene is possibly TRBD1 (6 bases). This CDR3 has 15 residues. V dropped 7 bases and J dropped 2 bases, with 17 bases sitting between them. The germline gives CDR1 SGHTA, CDR2 FQGNSA. In DNA, the CDR3 is TGTGCCAGCATCCTGTCAGGGACAACGAACTATGGCTACACCTTC. Residues: CASILSGTTNYGYTF.

The rearrangement uses TRBV7-9 and TRBJ2-2, with D possibly TRBD1 on 6 matching bases. The germline V gene has CDR1 SEHNR and CDR2 FQNEAQ (reference sequence). The CDR3 totals 15 residues. V was pared by 1 base and J by 0 bases, with 6 bases between. The DNA of the CDR3 is TGTGCCAGCAGCTTAGACAGGGCGAACACCGGGGAGCTGTTTTTT. It specifies CASSLDRANTGELFF.

With respect to this clone: Other DNA sequences in this sample translate to the same CDR3. The chain has TRBV29-1 and TRBJ1-2, with D possibly being TRBD1 (5 bases). This CDR3 comprises 14 residues. CDR1 SQVTM and CDR2 ANQGSEA come from the germline V gene. V was pared by 6 bases and J by 2 bases, with 16 bases between. The CDR3 sequence: CSVDLGGANYGYTF. The CDR3 DNA follows: TGCAGCGTCGACCTGGGGGGAGCAAACTATGGCTACACCTTC.